This T cell receptor beta chain stems from a study of shared clonotypes between healthy human individuals. This CDR3 is 15 amino acids long. Germline V gene data show CDR1 as KGHSH and CDR2 as LQKENI. V lost 5 bases and J lost 3; bases outside the gene matches: 10. Overall study results and limits: Donor scarcity curtailed the genetic and exposure-history diversity represented herein.

As for this clone: The target antigen is unknown.

Data came from immunoSEQ multiplex PCR; TCRdb stores just in-frame clones and leaves some out. The sample has some 92,000 clones; around half are singletons. All donors were healthy HIV-negative adults lacking recent acute infections or vaccinations. The gene calls are TRBV18 and TRBJ2-7, with 7 bases lining up with TRBD2. The source of this sequence is a woman between 40 and 50 years old in good health. Some clones in this sample may be carry-over from other donors' samples. Sequencing was carried out using PBMCs. In DNA, the CDR3 is TGTGCCAGCTCAACTAATCCTGGGAGGGACTACGAGCAGTACTTC. This gives the protein CASSTNPGRDYEQYF.